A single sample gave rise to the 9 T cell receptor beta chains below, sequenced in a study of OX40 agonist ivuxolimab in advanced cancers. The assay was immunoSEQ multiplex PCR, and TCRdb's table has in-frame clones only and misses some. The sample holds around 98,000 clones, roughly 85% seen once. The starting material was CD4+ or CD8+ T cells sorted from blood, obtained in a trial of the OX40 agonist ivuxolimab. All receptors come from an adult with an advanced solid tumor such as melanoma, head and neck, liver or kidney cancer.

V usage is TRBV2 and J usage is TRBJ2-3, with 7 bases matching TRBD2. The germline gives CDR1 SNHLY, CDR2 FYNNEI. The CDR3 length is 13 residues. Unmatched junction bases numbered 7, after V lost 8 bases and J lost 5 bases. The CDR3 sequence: CASSGGSEDTQYF. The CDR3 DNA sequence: TGTGCCAGCTCCGGGGGGTCGGAAGATACGCAGTATTTT.

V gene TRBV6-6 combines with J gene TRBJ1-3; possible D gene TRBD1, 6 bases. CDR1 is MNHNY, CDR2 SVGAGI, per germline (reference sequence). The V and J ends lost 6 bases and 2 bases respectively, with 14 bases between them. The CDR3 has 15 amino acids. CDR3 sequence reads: CASSLGGGTGNTIYF. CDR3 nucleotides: TGTGCCAGCAGCCTAGGAGGGGGGACTGGAAACACCATATATTTT.

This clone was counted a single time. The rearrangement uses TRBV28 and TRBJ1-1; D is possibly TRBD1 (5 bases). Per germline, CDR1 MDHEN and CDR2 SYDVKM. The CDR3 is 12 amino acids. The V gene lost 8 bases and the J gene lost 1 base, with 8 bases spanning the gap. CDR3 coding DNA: TGTGCCAGCCATGGGGCGAACACTGAAGCTTTCTTT. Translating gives CASHGANTEAFF.

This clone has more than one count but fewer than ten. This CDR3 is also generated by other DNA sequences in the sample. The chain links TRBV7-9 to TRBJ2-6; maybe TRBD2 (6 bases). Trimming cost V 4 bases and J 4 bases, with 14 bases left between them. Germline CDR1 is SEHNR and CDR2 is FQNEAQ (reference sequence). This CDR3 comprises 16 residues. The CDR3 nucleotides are TGTGCCAGCAGCTCGCTGGGCGGGGCCGGGGCCAACGTCCTGACTTTC. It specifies CASSSLGGAGANVLTF.

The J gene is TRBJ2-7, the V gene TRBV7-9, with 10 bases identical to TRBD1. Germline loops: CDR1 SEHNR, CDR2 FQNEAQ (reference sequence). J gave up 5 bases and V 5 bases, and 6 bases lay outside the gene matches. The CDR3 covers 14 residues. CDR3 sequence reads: CASSPPGTGDEQYF. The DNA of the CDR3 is TGTGCCAGCAGCCCTCCCGGGACAGGGGACGAGCAGTACTTC.

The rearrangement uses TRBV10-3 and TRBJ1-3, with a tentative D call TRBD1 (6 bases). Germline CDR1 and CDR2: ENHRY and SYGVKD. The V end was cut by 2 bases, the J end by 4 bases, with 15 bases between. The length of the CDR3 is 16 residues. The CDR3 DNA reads TGTGCCATCAGTGAGCCGACCGGGACACTCGGAAACACCATATATTTT. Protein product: CAISEPTGTLGNTIYF.

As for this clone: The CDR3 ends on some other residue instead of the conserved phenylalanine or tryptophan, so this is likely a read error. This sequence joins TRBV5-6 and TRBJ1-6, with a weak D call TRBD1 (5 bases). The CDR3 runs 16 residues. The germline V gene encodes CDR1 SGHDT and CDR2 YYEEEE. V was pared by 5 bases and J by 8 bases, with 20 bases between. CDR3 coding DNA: TGTGCCAGCAGTCGGACATCTACCTTATCTTATTCACCCCTCCACCTT. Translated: CASSRTSTLSYSPLHL.

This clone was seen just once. CDR3 in DNA: TGCGCCAGCAGCCGACCGGACACAGTGGAGCAGTTCTTC. It codes for CASSRPDTVEQFF. The chain combines TRBV5-1 with TRBJ2-1, with D maybe TRBD1 (5 bases). Trimming removed 4 bases from V and 10 bases from J, with 15 bases in between. CDR1 and CDR2 from the germline V gene are SGHRS and YFSETQ. This CDR3 comprises 13 residues.

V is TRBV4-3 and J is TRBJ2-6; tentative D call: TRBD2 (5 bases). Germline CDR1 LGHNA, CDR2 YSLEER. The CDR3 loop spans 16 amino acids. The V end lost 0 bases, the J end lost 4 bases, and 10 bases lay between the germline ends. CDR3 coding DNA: TGCGCCAGCAGCCAAGATTACGGGGAGGGGGCCAACGTCCTGACTTTC. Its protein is CASSQDYGEGANVLTF.